What follows are 18 T cell receptor beta chains derived from one specimen sequenced in a study of vaccination and CD4 T cells after COVID-19. Sequencing of DNA taken from cultured CD4+ T cells relied on the Oncomine TCR Beta short-read assay. Using its own MiXCR run on the PCR reads, TCRdb lists one record per CDR3 protein. The sample records about 25,000 distinct CDR3 sequences, 45% to 50% being singletons. Specified treatment: roughly ten-day PBMC culture with coronavirus spike peptide pools or control peptides (ViraFEST assay). The antigens these receptors bind are not known. What was sequenced was CD4+ T cells from blood, cultured in vitro. The receptors shown here come from a human donor who had recovered from COVID-19.

In its sample, this clonotype was seen a few times. The chain recombines TRBV2 with TRBJ1-2; D gene ambiguous. The CDR3 is 12 residues long. Trimming left V 2 bases short and J 3 bases short, with 4 bases between. CDR1 is SNHLY, CDR2 FYNNEI, per germline. CDR3 bases: TGTGCCAGCAGTGAATCGGACTATGGCTACACCTTC. It yields the protein CASSESDYGYTF.

The genes are TRBV28 and TRBJ2-7, with a possible D match to TRBD2 (5 bases). The germline gives CDR1 MDHEN, CDR2 SYDVKM. The CDR3 spans 12 residues. Trimming shortened V by 4 bases and J by 3 bases, and 7 bases separated the two germline ends. The CDR3 DNA reads as TGTGCCAGCAGTTCGGGGATCTACGAGCAGTACTTC. Translating it yields CASSSGIYEQYF. Looking up the rest from reference TRBV28 and TRBJ2-7 gives the full variable domain: DVKVTQSSRYLVKRTGEKVFLECVQDMDHENMFWYRQDPGLGLRLIYFSYDVKMKEKGDIPEGYSVSREKKERFSLILESASTNQTSMYLCASSSGIYEQYFGPGTRLTVT.

This chain connects TRBV28 to TRBJ1-6, with TRBD1 as a possible D gene (6 bases). The CDR3 has 15 amino acids. Germline-derived CDR1 and CDR2 are MDHEN and SYDVKM. Trimming cost V 6 bases and J 6 bases, with 15 bases left between them. The CDR3 is CASRTDRSFNSPLHF. The CDR3 bases are TGTGCCAGCAGAACCGACAGGAGTTTTAATTCACCCCTCCACTTT.

The gene calls are TRBV24-1 and TRBJ1-2; possible D gene TRBD1, 5 bases. CDR1 is KGHDR, CDR2 SFDVKD, per germline. The CDR3 totals 13 residues. V lost 6 bases and J 8 bases, leaving 15 bases between the germline ends. CDR3 nucleotide sequence: TGTGCCACCAGTCCCGGGGCCTTCGGGGGCTACACCTTC. This gives the protein CATSPGAFGGYTF.

This rearrangement joins TRBV24-1 to TRBJ1-5; possible D gene TRBD1, 6 bases. Trimming took 2 bases from V and 3 from J, leaving 16 bases between them. Germline lookup yields CDR1 KGHDR and CDR2 SFDVKD. The CDR3 runs to 17 residues. Here the CDR3 DNA reads TGTGCCACCAGTGATTCAAGGGGGGGAACAGTCAATCAGCCCCAGCATTTT. Translated, it gives CATSDSRGGTVNQPQHF.

V and J are TRBV21-1 and TRBJ1-1. TRBV21-1 corresponds to a pseudogene. The CDR3 is 12 residues long. The CDR3 region is CASTYQPTEAFF. The CDR3 coding sequence is TGTGCCAGCACCTACCAGCCCACTGAAGCTTTCTTT.

The rearrangement links TRBV7-3 to TRBJ2-2; no definite D call. V lost 3 bases to trimming and J lost 5 bases, with 7 bases between them. CDR3 length equals 13 residues. Per germline, CDR1 SGHTA and CDR2 FQGTGA. The CDR3 loop reads CASSLSLTGELFF. In DNA form, the CDR3 reads TGTGCCAGCAGCTTGAGTCTTACCGGGGAGCTGTTTTTT.

The gene calls are TRBV12-3 or TRBV12-4 and TRBJ1-2, with D tentatively TRBD1 (5 bases). The ends were cut back, 1 base at V and 2 bases at J, with 5 bases in the middle. This CDR3 is built from 13 residues. CDR3 sequence: CASSLGQNYGYTF. The CDR3 DNA follows: TGTGCCAGCAGTTTAGGACAGAACTATGGCTACACCTTC.

The V call is TRBV19, the J call TRBJ1-1, with D possibly TRBD1 on 6 matching bases. The CDR3 loop spans 16 amino acids. Germline-derived CDR1 and CDR2 are LNHDA and SQIVND (reference sequence). V was pared by 5 bases and J by 1 base, with 17 bases between. CDR3 amino acids: CASSPRLGQPNTEAFF. CDR3 nucleotides: TGTGCCAGTAGTCCCCGCCTAGGACAGCCGAACACTGAAGCTTTCTTT.

This clonotype came up a few times. The rearrangement joins TRBV20-1 to TRBJ2-5; D ambiguous. The CDR3 spans 15 residues. Germline V gene sequence: CDR1 DFQATT, CDR2 SNEGSKA (reference sequence). V dropped 0 bases and J dropped 1 base, with 12 bases sitting between them. The CDR3 here is CSARDPRSTQETQYF. DNA for the CDR3: TGCAGTGCTAGAGATCCCAGGTCTACCCAAGAGACCCAGTACTTC.

The chain couples TRBV7-8 to TRBJ2-7; tentatively, D is TRBD1 (5 bases). The ends were cut back, 5 bases at V and 5 bases at J, with 13 bases in the middle. The CDR3 has 13 amino acids. Germline V gene data show CDR1 as SGHVS and CDR2 as FQNEAQ. The CDR3 region has the DNA TGTGCCAGCAGCCCCCCCAGGGAAGACGAGCAGTACTTC. This sequence encodes CASSPPREDEQYF. The full variable domain, its missing parts supplied by reference TRBV7-8 and TRBJ2-7, is GAGVSQSPRYKVAKRGQDVALRCDPISGHVSLFWYQQALGQGPEFLTYFQNEAQLDKSGLPSDRFFAERPEGSVSTLKIQRTQQEDSAVYLCASSPPREDEQYFGPGTRLTVT.

This clonotype was observed a few times. J is TRBJ2-7 and V is TRBV12-3 or TRBV12-4; D assignment may be TRBD1 or TRBD2 (5 bases each). This CDR3 is built from 15 residues. V was trimmed by 2 bases and J by 0 bases, leaving 11 bases between them. CDR3 protein: CASSLRDGGSYEQYF. The CDR3 DNA reads TGTGCCAGCAGTTTACGGGACGGAGGCTCCTACGAGCAGTACTTC.

The CDR3 region is CASSPRTGRYEQYF. CDR3 DNA sequence: TGTGCCAGCAGCCCCAGGACAGGCCGCTACGAGCAGTACTTC. The rearrangement joins TRBV7-9 to TRBJ2-7; 7 nucleotides line up with TRBD1. With V trimmed by 5 bases and J by 3 bases, 7 bases remained unmatched. The CDR3 loop spans 14 amino acids. Germline V lookup: CDR1 SEHNR, CDR2 FQNEAQ (reference sequence).

This chain links TRBV28 with TRBJ2-2; 8 positions match TRBD1. The trim removed 10 bases at V and 3 bases at J, leaving 13 bases unmatched. The CDR3 extends over 16 amino acids. Germline V gives CDR1 MDHEN, CDR2 SYDVKM. CDR3 DNA sequence: TGTGCCACAGCCGGACGACGGACAGGGCACACCGGGGAGCTGTTTTTT. Translation gives CATAGRRTGHTGELFF.

The chain recombines TRBV10-3 with TRBJ1-2; TRBD1 is a possible D gene (5 bases). Germline V gene data show CDR1 as ENHRY and CDR2 as SYGVKD. This CDR3 has 13 residues. The ends were cut back, 7 bases at V and 6 bases at J, with 15 bases in the middle. Written as DNA, the CDR3 is TGTGCCATCACCGGAGAGGGGACTGATGGCTACACCTTC. Protein product: CAITGEGTDGYTF.

This clonotype was detected only a few times. V and J are TRBV28 and TRBJ1-5; TRBD1 is a possible D gene (5 bases). The CDR3 loop spans 15 amino acids. The ends were cut back, 8 bases at V and 0 bases at J, with 14 bases in the middle. Germline CDR1 MDHEN, CDR2 SYDVKM. CDR3 coding DNA: TGTGCCAGCGACAGAGGGCCCTCTAGCAATCAGCCCCAGCATTTT. It codes for CASDRGPSSNQPQHF.

This chain connects TRBV7-9 to TRBJ1-4; the match to TRBD1 covers 8 bases. This CDR3 has 15 amino acids. V shed 4 bases, J shed 2 bases, and the junction held 3 bases outside the gene matches. Germline CDR1 and CDR2: SEHNR and FQNEAQ (reference sequence). DNA for the CDR3: TGTGCCAGCAGCTCCCGGACAGGGACTAATGAAAAACTGTTTTTT. Amino acid sequence: CASSSRTGTNEKLFF.

The genes are TRBV27 and TRBJ1-3; no clear D gene. CDR1 MNHEY and CDR2 SMNVEV come from the germline V gene (reference sequence). This CDR3 spans 13 amino acids. Trimming removed 3 bases from V and 4 bases from J, with 7 bases in between. CDR3 DNA sequence: TGTGCCAGCAGTTTGGCACAGGGAAACACCATATATTTT. It codes for CASSLAQGNTIYF.